This TCR beta chain was captured in a study of blood T cell repertoires in COVID-19. Across the whole study: COVID-19 samples from acute and convalescent phases originated in the United States, Italy and Spain. Sample material is recorded as cDNA or gDNA derived from T cells, B-cell-depleted T cells, or PBMCs.

Seattle patients were enrolled during active infection and followed longitudinally. The authors' processing: The authors estimated nucleated cell counts from reference gene primer amplification. Here immunoSEQ multiplex PCR was the method, and the copy in TCRdb shows in-frame clones only, minus some. V and J calls and clone size are as listed in that table; D and trimming were resolved from the DNA. The sample has 400,000 or so clones; around 91% are singletons. The sequence was obtained from a woman in her 40s with COVID-19, enrolled during active disease. Sequenced: peripheral blood.

The CDR3, as DNA: TGCGCCAGCAGCCGGGACAGGTATACCTACGAGCAGTACTTC. Encoded protein: CASSRDRYTYEQYF. The rearrangement joins TRBV4-3 to TRBJ2-7; TRBD1 matches at 8 bases. This CDR3 spans 14 amino acids. With V trimmed by 4 bases and J by 2 bases, 4 bases remained unmatched. In germline, CDR1 is LGHNA, CDR2 YSLEER.